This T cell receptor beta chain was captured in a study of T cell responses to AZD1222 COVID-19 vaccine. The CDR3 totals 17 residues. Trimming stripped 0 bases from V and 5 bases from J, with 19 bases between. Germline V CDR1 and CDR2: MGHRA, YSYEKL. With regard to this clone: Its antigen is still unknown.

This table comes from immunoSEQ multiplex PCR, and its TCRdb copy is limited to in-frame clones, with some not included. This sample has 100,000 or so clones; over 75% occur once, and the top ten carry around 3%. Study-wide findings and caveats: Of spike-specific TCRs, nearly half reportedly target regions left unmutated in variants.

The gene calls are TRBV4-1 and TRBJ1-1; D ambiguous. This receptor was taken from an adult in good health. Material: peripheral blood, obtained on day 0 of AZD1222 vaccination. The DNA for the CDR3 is TGCGCCAGCAGCCAAGAGGGTGGTCCTGTTTTAGGGACTGAAGCTTTCTTT. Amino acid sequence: CASSQEGGPVLGTEAFF.